The subject of this entry is one TCR beta chain. What it recognizes is unknown. This entry belongs to a study of graft-versus-host responses after intestinal transplantation. As for the study in general: Among the recipients, all got anti-thymocyte globulin induction and then tacrolimus and steroids for two to four years.

Libraries were prepared by immunoSEQ multiplex PCR; TCRdb keeps only in-frame clonotypes and omits some of them. Of over 55,000 clones listed, 84% are singletons. The receptor comes from a human donor who was the organ donor for an intestinal transplant. The specimen was unstimulated CD4+ T cells sorted from spleen or lymph node cells, collected before transplant.

The DNA of the CDR3 is TGCGCCAGCAGCCGACAGGGGGCCGTCACCGGGGAGCTGTTTTTT. Protein product: CASSRQGAVTGELFF. The chain links TRBV10-1 to TRBJ2-2; 10 bases are a match to TRBD1. Germline lookup yields CDR1 WNHNN and CDR2 SYGVQD (reference sequence). The CDR3 has 15 residues. V lost 6 bases, J lost 4 bases, and 5 bases stayed unmatched.